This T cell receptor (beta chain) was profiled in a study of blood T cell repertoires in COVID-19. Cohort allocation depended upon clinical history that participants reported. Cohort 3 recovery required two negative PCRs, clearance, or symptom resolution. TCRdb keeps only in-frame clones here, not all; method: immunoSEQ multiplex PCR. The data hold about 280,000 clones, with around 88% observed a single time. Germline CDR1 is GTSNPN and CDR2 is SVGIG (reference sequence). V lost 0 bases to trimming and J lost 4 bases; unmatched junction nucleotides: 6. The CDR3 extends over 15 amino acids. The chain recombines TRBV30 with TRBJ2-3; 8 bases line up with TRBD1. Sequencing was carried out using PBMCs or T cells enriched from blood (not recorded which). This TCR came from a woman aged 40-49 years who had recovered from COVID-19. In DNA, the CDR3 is TGTGCCTGGAGTGTACGGGCGGGACAGGCAGATACGCAGTATTTT. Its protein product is CAWSVRAGQADTQYF.